This record covers a single T cell receptor beta chain. Its antigen has not been determined. Base qualities are not provided; no much larger clone lies one nucleotide away. The treatment or condition label of this sample denotes: about 20 received Ad26.COV2.S at low or high dose, single or two shots; 5 received placebo; per-sample allocation not given. Repertoires of vaccine and placebo recipients were sequenced from samples collected on day 63 after the first injection. In Cohort 1b, 20 to 25 adults aged 18-55 years were enrolled at a single site in Boston, USA, between 29 July and 7 August 2020. Ad26.COV2.S was a replication-incompetent adenovirus type 26 vector expressing a prefusion-stabilized SARS-CoV-2 spike protein from the original Wuhan strain. There are 15 amino acids in the CDR3, from cysteine to phenylalanine inclusive. Only the CDR3 region is kept as DNA, spanning 45 bases read in frame from base 1. As encoded in the germline V gene, CDR1 is SGHVS while CDR2 is FQNEAQ. V is pared back by 5 bases and J by 4 bases, with 17 bases lying between the germline termini.

The immunoSEQ Assay was the method used to sequence TCRbeta CDR3 regions. After extraction, genomic DNA underwent amplification by bias-controlled multiplex PCR, followed by high-throughput sequencing. In the authors' own workflow: To quantify the absolute abundance of each unique TCRbeta CDR3 region, sequences were collapsed and filtered. T cell fraction was estimated by normalizing TCRbeta template counts to usable DNA, with usable DNA measured through amplification of reference genes found in all nucleated cells. Repertoire TCRs were annotated as SARS-CoV-2-specific by exact matching of V gene, CDR3 amino acid sequence and J gene to a known reactive TCR set. The reference SARS-CoV-2 TCR set was derived from MIRA and filtered for enrichment in COVID-19-positive ImmuneCODE repertoires, a step that removed public or cross-reactive TCRs. Using the MIRA antigens, annotated TCRs were further analysed by specific ORF or by position within an ORF. Depth was the summed frequency of annotated unique rearrangements, while breadth was defined as annotated unique rearrangements over total unique productive rearrangements. TCR breadth was compared between groups using two-sided Wilcoxon rank-sum tests. TCRdb took over this immuneACCESS table, retaining in-frame rearrangements with V and J assigned. Such tables are incomplete; in checked studies, under half of the missing clones stem from an unresolved V gene, and the remainder is unexplained. V and J calls and clone size follow that table, whereas D and trimming were derived from the DNA. The sample table shows hundreds of thousands of clones, and approximately 85% are seen once. Of the sample, approximately 3.5% is held by the ten largest clones.

The source of the sample is a study of Ad26.COV2.S vaccination and SARS-CoV-2 variants (dated by TCRdb to the early 2020s). In the study overall: Donors in the vaccine arm were drawn from COV1001, a multicentre, randomized, double-blind, placebo-controlled phase I-IIa trial testing Ad26.COV2.S in healthy adults. Blinding of investigators to trial group allocation was maintained during experiments and outcome assessment. Sequencing of the TCRbeta repertoire served to evaluate the specificity and breadth of SARS-CoV-2-reactive T cell receptors following Ad26.COV2.S vaccination. Trial participants were randomized into five groups of five, in which low-dose or high-dose Ad26.COV2.S was given once or twice, or placebo was given on both occasions. The TCR-sequenced set comprised about 32 samples: some 20 Ad26.COV2.S vaccine recipients, 5 placebo recipients and 8 SARS-CoV-2 convalescent individuals. Dosing of Ad26.COV2.S was intramuscular, at either 5x10^10 or 1x10^11 viral particles, delivered as one shot or as two shots spaced 56 days apart. On the study overall, not on this receptor specifically: Vaccine and placebo recipients had comparable non-spike TCR breadth, which fits with the vaccine containing only spike. Higher spike-specific TCR breadth was observed in Ad26.COV2.S recipients than in placebo recipients (P = 0.0014). The authors noted that total T cell responses may have been underestimated by the TCR breadth and depth analyses. After vaccination, substantial breadth of spike-specific CD8+ and CD4+ T cell responses was reported. The study lacked the statistical power to compare responses across vaccine doses or regimens.

The V gene is TRBV7-8 and the J gene is TRBJ1-1; TRBD1 might be the D gene, on 5 matching bases. This sequence originates from a person between 18 and 65 years old who received the Ad26.COV2.S COVID-19 vaccine or a placebo. The source material was peripheral blood, sampled in a trial of Ad26.COV2.S vaccine versus placebo. The CDR3 region: CASSTSVGVVTEAFF. DNA sequence: TGTGCCAGCAGCACCTCGGTGGGGGTGGTCACTGAAGCTTTCTTT.